The 9 T cell receptor beta chains below were found in one sample sequenced in a study of shared clonotypes between healthy human individuals (dated by TCRdb to 2019 to 2021). CD8 naive samples were CD45RO-negative cells positively selected for CCR7, giving a CD45RA+CCR7+ population that excluded TemRA cells. Receptor amplification or capture employed the immunoSEQ multiplex PCR assay. Sourced from immuneACCESS, this table was stored by TCRdb with only in-frame sequences that have V and J called. A share of the clones is absent; for the studies checked, an unresolved V gene accounts for under half, and the remainder has no known explanation. This sample lists about 1.9 million clones; about 94% were detected once. Over 1.5% of the sample lies in the top ten. The material sequenced was naive CD8+ T cells from PBMCs. The cell subset or site label, read with the paper, signifies: CD45RA+CCR7+. These receptors all come from a man between 18 and 29 years old in good health. Some clones in this sample may be carry-over from other donors' samples.

The chain couples TRBV9 to TRBJ2-3, with TRBD2 as a possible D gene (5 bases). CDR1 and CDR2 from the germline V gene are SGDLS and YYNGEE. CDR3 length: 12 amino acids. V gave up 4 bases and J gave up 6 bases, with 9 bases separating them. The CDR3, as DNA: TGTGCCAGCAGCCCCCGGGATGATACGCAGTATTTT. Its translation: CASSPRDDTQYF.

The chain carries TRBV27 and TRBJ1-4; D call uncertain. The CDR3 is 13 amino acids. V gave up 6 bases and J gave up 5 bases, with 10 bases separating them. Germline values: CDR1 MNHEY, CDR2 SMNVEV (reference sequence). DNA for the CDR3: TGTGCCAGCAGCCAAACGGTCAATGAAAAACTGTTTTTT. This gives the protein CASSQTVNEKLFF. Full variable domain (outside the CDR3, taken from reference TRBV27 and TRBJ1-4): EAQVTQNPRYLITVTGKKLTVTCSQNMNHEYMSWYRQDPGLGLRQIYYSMNVEVTDKGDVPEGYKVSRKEKRNFPLILESPSPNQTSLYFCASSQTVNEKLFFGSGTQLSVL.

The rearrangement joins TRBV7-8 to TRBJ1-1; 8 positions agree with TRBD1. The germline V gene has CDR1 SGHVS and CDR2 FQNEAQ. V shed 3 bases, J shed 3 bases, and the junction held 6 bases outside the gene matches. The CDR3 totals 15 residues. The CDR3: CASSLPRGRDTEAFF. DNA for the CDR3: TGTGCCAGCAGCTTGCCCAGGGGGCGGGACACTGAAGCTTTCTTT.

This clone appeared a single time. The chain employs TRBV2 and TRBJ1-2; TRBD1 is a possible D gene (6 bases). The CDR3 extends over 14 amino acids. In germline, CDR1 is SNHLY, CDR2 FYNNEI. V lost 5 bases and J lost 2, with 12 bases in between. The CDR3 sequence is CASSHDRSNYGYTF. The CDR3, as DNA: TGTGCCAGCAGTCACGACAGGAGCAACTATGGCTACACCTTC.

The V gene is TRBV4-1, the J gene TRBJ2-1, with 7 bases aligning to TRBD2. Germline CDR1 reads MGHRA; CDR2 reads YSYEKL. Trimming at V came to 2 bases and at J to 4 bases, leaving 8 bases not matched to a gene. CDR3 length equals 16 residues. The CDR3 sequence is CASSQSPGLTYNEQFF. CDR3 nucleotide sequence: TGCGCCAGCAGCCAATCACCGGGACTAACATACAATGAGCAGTTCTTC.

This chain connects TRBV7-8 to TRBJ2-7; weak D call: TRBD1 (6 bases). The CDR3 loop spans 15 amino acids. CDR1 is SGHVS, CDR2 FQNEAQ, per germline. The V end lost 5 bases, the J end lost 5 bases, and 19 bases lay between the germline ends. The CDR3 DNA follows: TGTGCCAGCAGCGCACCGCCCAGGGGAATGGACGAGCAGTACTTC. Amino acid sequence: CASSAPPRGMDEQYF.

The chain joins TRBV11-2 to TRBJ2-1; perhaps TRBD1 as D (6 bases). The germline V gene has CDR1 SGHAT and CDR2 FQNNGV. The V end was cut by 5 bases, the J end by 2 bases, with 16 bases between. CDR3 length: 16 amino acids. CDR3 amino acids: CASSLALDRTYNEQFF. The CDR3 region has the DNA TGTGCCAGCAGCCTAGCTCTGGACAGAACCTACAATGAGCAGTTCTTC.

CDR3 sequence reads: CATLTGGHEQFF. Written as DNA, the CDR3 is TGTGCCACCCTGACAGGGGGGCATGAGCAGTTCTTC. The V gene is TRBV6-1, the J gene TRBJ2-1; 9 bases align to TRBD1. Germline CDR1 and CDR2: MNHNS and SASEGT. This CDR3 is built from 12 residues. Unmatched junction bases numbered 6, after V lost 10 bases and J lost 8 bases.

The V gene is TRBV6-6, the J gene TRBJ1-2; D possibly corresponds to TRBD1 (5 bases). V was shortened by 2 bases and J by 4 bases, with 14 bases between the two germline ends. The CDR3 covers 15 residues. Germline V CDR1 and CDR2: MNHNY, SVGAGI (reference sequence). This chain's CDR3 is CASSYGQEGVYGYTF. The CDR3, as DNA: TGTGCCAGCAGTTACGGGCAGGAAGGGGTCTATGGCTACACCTTC.